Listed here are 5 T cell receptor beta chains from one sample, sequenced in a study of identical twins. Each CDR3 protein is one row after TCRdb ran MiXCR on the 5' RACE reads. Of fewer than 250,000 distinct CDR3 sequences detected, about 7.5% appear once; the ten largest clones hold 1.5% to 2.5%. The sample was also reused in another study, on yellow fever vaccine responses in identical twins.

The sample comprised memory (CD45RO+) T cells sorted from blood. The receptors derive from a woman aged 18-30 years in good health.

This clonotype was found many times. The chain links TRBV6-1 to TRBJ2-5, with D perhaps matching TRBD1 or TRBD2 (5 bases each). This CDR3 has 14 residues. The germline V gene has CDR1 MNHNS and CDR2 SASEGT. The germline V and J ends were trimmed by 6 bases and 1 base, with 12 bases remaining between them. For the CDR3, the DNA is TGTGCCAGCAGAAACCGGGACCTCCAAGAGACCCAGTACTTC. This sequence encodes CASRNRDLQETQYF.

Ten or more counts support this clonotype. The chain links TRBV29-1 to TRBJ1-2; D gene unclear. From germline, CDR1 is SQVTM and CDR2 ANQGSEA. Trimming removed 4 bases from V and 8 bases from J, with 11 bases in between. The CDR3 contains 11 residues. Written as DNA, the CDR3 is TGCAGCGTTGCTGCGAGGGCCGGCTACACCTTC. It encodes CSVAARAGYTF.

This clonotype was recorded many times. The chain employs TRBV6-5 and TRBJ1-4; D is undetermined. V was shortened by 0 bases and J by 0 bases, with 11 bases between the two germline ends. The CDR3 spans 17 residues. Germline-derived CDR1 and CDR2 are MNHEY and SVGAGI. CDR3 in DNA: TGTGCCAGCAGTTACTCGACACCTTCCGCAACTAATGAAAAACTGTTTTTT. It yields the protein CASSYSTPSATNEKLFF.

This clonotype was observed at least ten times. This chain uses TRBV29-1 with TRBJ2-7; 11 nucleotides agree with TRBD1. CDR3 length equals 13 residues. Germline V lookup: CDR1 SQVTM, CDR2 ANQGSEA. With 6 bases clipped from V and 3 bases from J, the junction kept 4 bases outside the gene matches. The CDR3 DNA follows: TGCAGCGTGGAGGGGACAGGGGGCTACGAGCAGTACTTC. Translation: CSVEGTGGYEQYF.

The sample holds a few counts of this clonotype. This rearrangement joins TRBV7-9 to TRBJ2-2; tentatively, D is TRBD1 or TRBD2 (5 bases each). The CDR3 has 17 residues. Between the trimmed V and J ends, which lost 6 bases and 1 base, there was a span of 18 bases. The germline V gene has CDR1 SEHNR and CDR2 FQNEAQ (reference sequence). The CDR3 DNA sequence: TGTGCCAGCAGTCGAGCCTCCGGGACCTTGAACACCGGGGAGCTGTTTTTT. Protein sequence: CASSRASGTLNTGELFF.